The 15 T cell receptor beta chains in this list originate from one sample, sequenced in a study of blood T cell repertoires in COVID-19. The repertoire was sequenced with immunoSEQ multiplex PCR; TCRdb's copy has only in-frame clones and lacks some. The table records about 160,000 clones, roughly 85% of them present only once. The specimen was peripheral blood. These receptors came from a human donor with acute or convalescent COVID-19. The donor label of this sample is uncertain.

This clone was detected many times. This sequence joins TRBV11-2 and TRBJ1-2; TRBD1 is a possible D gene (5 bases). The CDR3 runs to 13 residues. Trimming removed 5 bases at V and 4 bases at J, with 11 bases between. The germline CDR1 and CDR2 sequences are SGHAT and FQNNGV. CDR3 protein: CASSTGRIYGYTF. The CDR3 DNA reads as TGTGCCAGCAGCACAGGACGGATCTATGGCTACACCTTC.

This clone came up a few times. This rearrangement joins TRBV5-8 to TRBJ1-1; 12 bases map to TRBD1. V gave up 4 bases and J gave up 10 bases; unmatched junction bases: 8. Germline-derived CDR1 and CDR2 are SGHTS and YDEGEE. The CDR3 length is 14 residues. CDR3: CASSRDRGRGLAFF. For the CDR3, the DNA is TGTGCCAGCAGCCGGGACAGGGGGCGCGGTCTAGCTTTCTTT.

V gene TRBV6-2 or TRBV6-3 combines with J gene TRBJ2-5, with 8 nucleotides matching TRBD2. The CDR3 loop spans 18 amino acids. With 3 bases clipped from V and 2 bases from J, the junction kept 14 bases outside the gene matches. The germline gives CDR1 MNHEY, CDR2 SVGEGT. CDR3 sequence: CASSYPLIAGLPQETQYF. In nucleotides, the CDR3 is TGTGCCAGCAGTTATCCCCTCATAGCGGGGTTACCTCAAGAGACCCAGTACTTC.

This clone was recorded only once. The chain recombines TRBV7-3 with TRBJ2-2; TRBD1 might be the D (5 bases). This CDR3 spans 16 amino acids. The V gene's germline CDR1 is SGHTA and CDR2 FQGTGA. Trimming left V 1 base short and J 5 bases short, with 14 bases between. The CDR3 DNA is TGTGCCAGCAGCTTAAAAGAGGCAGGGAAGACCGGGGAGCTGTTTTTT. The encoded protein is CASSLKEAGKTGELFF.

This rearrangement joins TRBV6-1 to TRBJ1-2, with 7 bases that match TRBD1. The CDR3 has 13 residues. With 6 bases clipped from V and 8 bases from J, the junction kept 9 bases outside the gene matches. From germline, CDR1 is MNHNS and CDR2 SASEGT. The CDR3 DNA sequence: TGTGCCAGCAGGCTCGGGACAGTCGGAGGCTACACCTTC. It is translated as CASRLGTVGGYTF.

The chain couples TRBV6-1 to TRBJ2-4; tentative D call: TRBD2 (6 bases). The germline V and J ends were trimmed by 3 bases and 5 bases, with 20 bases remaining between them. Germline CDR1 reads MNHNS; CDR2 reads SASEGT. This CDR3 has 17 residues. CDR3 region: CASSEDPEGGHQNIQYF. CDR3 nucleotides: TGTGCCAGCAGTGAGGATCCCGAGGGAGGACATCAAAACATTCAGTACTTC.

The chain is built from TRBV5-4 and TRBJ1-1; perhaps TRBD1 as D (5 bases). Germline V CDR1 and CDR2: SGHNT, YYREEE (reference sequence). The germline V and J ends were trimmed by 4 bases and 5 bases, with 21 bases remaining between them. The CDR3 covers 16 residues. CDR3 region: CASSPAGERGLTEAFF. The CDR3 bases are TGTGCCAGCAGCCCGGCGGGGGAGAGGGGCTTAACTGAAGCTTTCTTT.

This chain links TRBV20-1 with TRBJ1-1; D might be TRBD1 (5 bases). The CDR3 totals 14 residues. V dropped 3 bases and J dropped 5 bases, with 16 bases sitting between them. CDR1 and CDR2 (germline): DFQATT, SNEGSKA (reference sequence). DNA of the CDR3: TGCAGTGCTAGTAAGGGGCAGGACGGGACTGAAGCTTTCTTT. It translates to CSASKGQDGTEAFF.

The V and J genes are TRBV18 and TRBJ2-3; 10 nucleotides match TRBD1. The ends lost 5 bases at V and 1 base at J; junction bases unmatched: 6. Germline values: CDR1 KGHSH, CDR2 LQKENI. The CDR3 totals 16 residues. The CDR3 DNA follows: TGTGCCAGCTCAAGGGACAGGGGAGCTGGCACAGATACGCAGTATTTT. This translates into CASSRDRGAGTDTQYF.

The rearrangement uses TRBV14 and TRBJ2-6; D might be TRBD2 (6 bases). Germline lookup yields CDR1 SGHDN and CDR2 FVKESK. The CDR3 length is 18 residues. V shed 4 bases and J shed 0 bases, with 16 bases lying between them. CDR3 sequence: CASSRGGRVFSGANVLTF. DNA of the CDR3: TGTGCCAGCAGCCGAGGAGGGCGGGTGTTCTCTGGGGCCAACGTCCTGACTTTC.

This clone has only a few counts. The V and J genes are TRBV9 and TRBJ2-2; D may be TRBD2 (6 bases). Germline loops: CDR1 SGDLS, CDR2 YYNGEE. Trimming left V 3 bases short and J 6 bases short, with 9 bases between. The CDR3 covers 13 residues. This chain's CDR3 is CASSAPGAGELFF. The DNA of the CDR3 is TGTGCCAGCAGCGCCCCGGGGGCCGGGGAGCTGTTTTTT.

The chain is built from TRBV3-1 (or the pseudogene TRBV3-2) and TRBJ1-3; D possibly corresponds to TRBD1 (6 bases). Looked up from germline, CDR1 is LGHDT and CDR2 is YNNKEL (reference sequence). V was clipped by 0 bases and J by 2 bases, with 11 bases between them. This CDR3 is built from 16 residues. In nucleotides, the CDR3 is TGTGCCAGCAGCCAAGATGGACCAGGGGCTGGAAACACCATATATTTT. Protein: CASSQDGPGAGNTIYF.

This clone has only a few counts. This chain joins TRBV10-2 and TRBJ2-2, with TRBD2 identical over 12 bases. The trim removed 7 bases at V and 5 bases at J, leaving 5 bases unmatched. Germline CDR1 reads WSHSY; CDR2 reads SAAADI. The CDR3 spans 15 residues. The CDR3 region has the DNA TGCGCCAGCATGACTAGCGGGGGATCTACCGGGGAGCTGTTTTTT. Amino acid sequence: CASMTSGGSTGELFF.

This chain links TRBV25-1 with TRBJ1-2, with a weak D call TRBD1 (6 bases). The CDR3 runs to 15 residues. V was pared by 2 bases and J by 6 bases, with 16 bases between. Germline V gives CDR1 MGHDK, CDR2 SYGVNS. The CDR3 coding sequence is TGTGCCAGCAGTGAACGAGCCAGGGGCGTAGATGGCTACACCTTC. This sequence encodes CASSERARGVDGYTF.

This sequence joins TRBV7-8 and TRBJ2-4; 9 nucleotides agree with TRBD1. Germline V gene sequence: CDR1 SGHVS, CDR2 FQNEAQ. The CDR3 contains 18 residues. V lost 5 bases to trimming and J lost 2 bases; unmatched junction nucleotides: 13. CDR3 residues: CASSPLAGTGWTKNIQYF. The CDR3 DNA follows: TGTGCCAGCAGCCCCCTGGCGGGGACAGGGTGGACCAAAAACATTCAGTACTTC.